This entry features one T cell receptor beta chain sequence. What it recognizes is unknown. These data originate in a study of beta chain features in type 1 diabetes. Study results and caveats: A moderate, significant TCRB CDR3 shortening appeared in type 1 diabetes across four CD4+ subsets.

What was sequenced were expressed TCRB transcripts, since all of the isolated RNA had been reverse transcribed. Only in-frame clones appear in the TCRdb table, and some are missing; sequencing was by immunoSEQ multiplex PCR. The sample comprises over 40,000 clones, 65% to 70% of which are singletons, and 1.5% to 2% rests with the top ten. This TCR derives from a man aged 25 to 40 with type 1 diabetes. Some clones in this sample may be carry-over from other donors' samples. Input material: Tregs from blood.

The CDR3 region has the DNA TGTGCCATCGGAGGCGAGCAGTACTTC. The encoded protein is CAIGGEQYF. V usage is TRBV19 and J usage is TRBJ2-5, with D tentatively TRBD2 (5 bases). With the DNA end fitting TRBJ2-7 better, the J assignment may be wrong. The CDR3 has 9 amino acids. CDR1 and CDR2 (germline): LNHDA, SQIVND (reference sequence).